This entry concerns a single TCR beta chain. This specimen belongs to a study of blood T cell repertoires in COVID-19. Study context: COVID-19 samples from acute and convalescent phases originated in the United States, Italy and Spain.

TCRdb's table, derived via immunoSEQ multiplex PCR, lists solely in-frame clones and lacks some. The table includes roughly 220,000 clones, 70% to 85% detected once. The participants were between about 18 and 95 years old and came from about two dozen US areas. V shed 6 bases, J shed 11 bases, and the junction held 11 bases outside the gene matches. The CDR3 covers 15 residues. Germline CDR1 ENHRY, CDR2 SYGVKD. The V gene is TRBV10-3, the J gene TRBJ1-6; TRBD1 matches 9 bases. This sequence originates from a man aged 35 to 55 who had recovered from COVID-19. Source material: PBMCs or T cells enriched from blood (not recorded which). CDR3 in amino acids: CAISANPGQGTPLHF. The CDR3 DNA reads as TGTGCCATCAGCGCTAATCCGGGACAGGGTACACCCCTCCACTTT.